Reported below is one T cell receptor beta chain. Authors' data handling: The assay estimated nucleated cells by amplifying reference gene primers. Measured with immunoSEQ multiplex PCR; TCRdb has only the in-frame clones, and not every one. V, J and clone size were drawn from that table, and D and trimming were deduced from the DNA. Among roughly 62,000 clones listed, roughly 92% were seen once. The CDR3 is 16 amino acids. Trimming removed 2 bases from V and 3 bases from J; junction bases left unmatched: 9. Germline V gene data show CDR1 as MNHEY and CDR2 as SVGEGT. This sample was taken from a study of blood T cell repertoires in COVID-19. About the study: COVID-19 samples collected from the United States, Italy and Spain covered acute and convalescent phases. PBMCs, B-cell-depleted T cells, or T cells provided the cDNA or gDNA that made up the material.

V and J are TRBV6-2 or TRBV6-3 and TRBJ2-7; 8 bases line up with TRBD1. This receptor was obtained from a human donor in a cohort sampled during active COVID-19. Input material: peripheral blood. Written as DNA, the CDR3 is TGTGCCAGCAGTTACCCAGAGAACAGGGGGATCTACGAGCAGTACTTC. Amino acid sequence: CASSYPENRGIYEQYF.